Listed below are T cell receptor beta chains from one sample, sequenced in a study of low-dose radiotherapy and immunotherapy resistance in tumors. TCRdb processed the reads anew with MiXCR; each CDR3 protein has one entry. This sample has 55,000 to 80,000 distinct CDR3 sequences; around 27% occur once, and the top ten carry less than 8%. The sample was PBMCs, taken before treatment. All receptors come from a male donor with rectosigmoid adenocarcinoma. Each CDR3 is given with its conserved first and last residue. Each record gives: CDR3 DNA, CDR3 protein, V gene, J gene, D gene, clone size. The D gene is left open where the match is weak. Clone size is shown for a subset of rows, as once, few, many or a class of expanded clone.

TGTGCCAGCAGTCTGACACTAGCGGGAATTCGTAATGAGCAGTTCTTC	CASSLTLAGIRNEQFF	TRBV12-3/TRBV12-4	TRBJ2-1	TRBD2	many
TGTGCCAGCAGTACCTCTCCGGGAGGGCTTAATTCACCCCTCCACTTT	CASSTSPGGLNSPLHF	TRBV28	TRBJ1-6	NA	many
TGTGCCAGCAGCTTAGTGCGGCTAGCGGGAGGGCCCTCCTACAATGAGCAGTTCTTC	CASSLVRLAGGPSYNEQFF	TRBV7-2	TRBJ2-1	TRBD2	NA
TGCGCCAGCAGCCAAGGGACAGCCGACACCGGGGAGCTGTTTTTT	CASSQGTADTGELFF	TRBV5-1	TRBJ2-2	TRBD1	many
TGTGCCAGTAGTATAGGGTCCTGGGGAACTGAAGCTTTCTTT	CASSIGSWGTEAFF	TRBV19	TRBJ1-1	NA	few
TGTGCCAGCAGCCAAGAACTTGGCAGGCCTAATGAAAAACTGTTTTTT	CASSQELGRPNEKLFF	TRBV14	TRBJ1-4	NA	many
TGCAGCGTCCGGGACAGTCCGCTTAATTCACCCCTCCACTTT	CSVRDSPLNSPLHF	TRBV29-1	TRBJ1-6	TRBD1	many
TGTGCCATAAGTACCGGGACAGGGTGGAACACCGGGGAGCTGTTTTTT	CAISTGTGWNTGELFF	TRBV10-3	TRBJ2-2	TRBD1	once
TGCGCCAGCAGCCCGACTCCGGGCATTTTAGAGACCCAGTACTTC	CASSPTPGILETQYF	TRBV4-1	TRBJ2-5	NA	many
TGTGCCAGCTCGTCAGTGGGGAAGACTGAAGCTTTCTTT	CASSSVGKTEAFF	TRBV18	TRBJ1-1	NA	many
TGCGCCAGCAGCTGGACTATTACAGATACGCAGTATTTT	CASSWTITDTQYF	TRBV5-1	TRBJ2-3	NA	many
TGTGCCAGCAGCTTAGACCCCAATGTGGTGGGGGGGCGTGAGCAGTTCTTC	CASSLDPNVVGGREQFF	TRBV7-2	TRBJ2-1	NA	many
TGTGCCAGCAGCGTCTTAGGGGGGGACTACAATGAGCAGTTCTTC	CASSVLGGDYNEQFF	TRBV2	TRBJ2-1	NA	NA
TGTGCCAGCAGTTTAGAGACAGGGGAGCGCAATCAGCCCCAGCATTTT	CASSLETGERNQPQHF	TRBV12-3/TRBV12-4	TRBJ1-5	TRBD1	NA
TGTGCCAGCAGCAGCTTAGGGCGACAGGGAGCTGGCGAGCAAATGGATACGCAGTATTTT	CASSSLGRQGAGEQMDTQYF	TRBV7-9	TRBJ2-3	TRBD1	NA
TGTGGGACAGGGGAACCCAATCAGCCCCAGCATTTT	CGTGEPNQPQHF	TRBV29-1	TRBJ1-5	TRBD1	many
TGTGCCAGCAGACCCTCTAGCGGAAAAGAGACCCAGTACTTC	CASRPSSGKETQYF	TRBV7-2	TRBJ2-5	TRBD2	NA
TGTGCCAGCAGTTTCGAGGGCCGCGAAAATGAAAAACTGTTTTTT	CASSFEGRENEKLFF	TRBV28	TRBJ1-4	NA	many
TGTGCCAGCAGTTTATACGGGACAGGTTCGATGTCCTCCTACGAGCAGTACTTC	CASSLYGTGSMSSYEQYF	TRBV27	TRBJ2-7	TRBD1	many